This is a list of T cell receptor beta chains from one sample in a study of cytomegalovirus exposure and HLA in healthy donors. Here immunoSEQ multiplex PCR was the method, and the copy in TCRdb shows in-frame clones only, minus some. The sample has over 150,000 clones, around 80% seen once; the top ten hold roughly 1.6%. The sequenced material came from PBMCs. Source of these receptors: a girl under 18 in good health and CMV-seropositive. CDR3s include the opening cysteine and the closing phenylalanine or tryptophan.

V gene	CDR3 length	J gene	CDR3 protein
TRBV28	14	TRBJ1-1	CASSLGRLFTEAFF
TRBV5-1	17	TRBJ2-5	CASSLEGTSGVQETQYF
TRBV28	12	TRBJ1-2	CASMTGNYGYTF
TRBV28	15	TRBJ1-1	CASSPRGQGWTEAFF
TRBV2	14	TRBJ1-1	CASSRDRESTEAFF
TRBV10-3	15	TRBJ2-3	CAISEDRADTDTQYF
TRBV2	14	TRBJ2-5	CASSKGQGGETQYF
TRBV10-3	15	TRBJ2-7	CAMRDSGGQSYEQYF
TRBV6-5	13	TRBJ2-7	CASSRDISYEQYF
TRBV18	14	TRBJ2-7	CASSPDGLSYEQYF
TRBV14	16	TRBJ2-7	CASSQGAARRIYEQYF
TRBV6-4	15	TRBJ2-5	CASSPDGLAGETQYF
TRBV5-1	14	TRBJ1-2	CASSTGGSSDGYTF
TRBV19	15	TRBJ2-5	CASSPLAGDQETQYF
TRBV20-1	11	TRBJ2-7	CSAGAAYEQYF
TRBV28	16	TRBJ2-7	CASSLKWGRQDYEQYF
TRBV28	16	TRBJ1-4	CASSLVSEHRDEKLFF
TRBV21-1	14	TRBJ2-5	CASSKENRKETQYF
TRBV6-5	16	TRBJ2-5	CASSSTGLAGEETQYF
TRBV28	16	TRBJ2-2	CASSEPDRAHTGELFF
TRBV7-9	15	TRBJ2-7	CASSPSGGTSYEQYF
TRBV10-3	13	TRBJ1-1	CAISETGVTEAFF
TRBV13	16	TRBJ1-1	CASSPKRRQGNTEAFF
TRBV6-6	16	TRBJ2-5	CASSYSGTGYEETQYF
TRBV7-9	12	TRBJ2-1	CASSDSDNEQFF
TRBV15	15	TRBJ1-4	CATSLERAEDEKLFF
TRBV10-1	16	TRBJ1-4	CASRLGTGHANEKLFF
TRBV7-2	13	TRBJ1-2	CASSPTGNYGYTF
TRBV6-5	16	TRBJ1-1	CASSYKGQALNTEAFF
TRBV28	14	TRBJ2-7	CASSFQGRNYEQYF
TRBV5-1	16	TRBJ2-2	CASSLLSGGSTGELFF
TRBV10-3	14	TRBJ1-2	CAISEVVGQSGYTF
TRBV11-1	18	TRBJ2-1	CASSLATRLAGEATPQFF
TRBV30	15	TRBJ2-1	CAWSVASGRVYEQFF
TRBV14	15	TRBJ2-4	CASSQTDRGPNIQYF
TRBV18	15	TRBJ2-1	CASSLAAGGGNEQFF
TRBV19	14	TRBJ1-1	CASTAQGRNTEAFF
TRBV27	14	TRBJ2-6	CASSFRAGANVLTF
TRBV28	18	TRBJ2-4	CASSLATGGAVAKNIQYF
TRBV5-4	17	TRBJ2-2	CASSPGGTSGNTGELFF
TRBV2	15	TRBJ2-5	CASSEDGGASGTQYF
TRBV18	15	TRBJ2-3	CASSPPGGSTDTQYF
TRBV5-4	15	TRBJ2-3	CASSLSRTSTDTQYF
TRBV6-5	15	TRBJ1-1	CASSKQGASNTEAFF
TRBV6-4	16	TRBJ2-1	CASSDDTSGGSNEQFF
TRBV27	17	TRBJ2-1	CASSPLVTGGLYNEQFF